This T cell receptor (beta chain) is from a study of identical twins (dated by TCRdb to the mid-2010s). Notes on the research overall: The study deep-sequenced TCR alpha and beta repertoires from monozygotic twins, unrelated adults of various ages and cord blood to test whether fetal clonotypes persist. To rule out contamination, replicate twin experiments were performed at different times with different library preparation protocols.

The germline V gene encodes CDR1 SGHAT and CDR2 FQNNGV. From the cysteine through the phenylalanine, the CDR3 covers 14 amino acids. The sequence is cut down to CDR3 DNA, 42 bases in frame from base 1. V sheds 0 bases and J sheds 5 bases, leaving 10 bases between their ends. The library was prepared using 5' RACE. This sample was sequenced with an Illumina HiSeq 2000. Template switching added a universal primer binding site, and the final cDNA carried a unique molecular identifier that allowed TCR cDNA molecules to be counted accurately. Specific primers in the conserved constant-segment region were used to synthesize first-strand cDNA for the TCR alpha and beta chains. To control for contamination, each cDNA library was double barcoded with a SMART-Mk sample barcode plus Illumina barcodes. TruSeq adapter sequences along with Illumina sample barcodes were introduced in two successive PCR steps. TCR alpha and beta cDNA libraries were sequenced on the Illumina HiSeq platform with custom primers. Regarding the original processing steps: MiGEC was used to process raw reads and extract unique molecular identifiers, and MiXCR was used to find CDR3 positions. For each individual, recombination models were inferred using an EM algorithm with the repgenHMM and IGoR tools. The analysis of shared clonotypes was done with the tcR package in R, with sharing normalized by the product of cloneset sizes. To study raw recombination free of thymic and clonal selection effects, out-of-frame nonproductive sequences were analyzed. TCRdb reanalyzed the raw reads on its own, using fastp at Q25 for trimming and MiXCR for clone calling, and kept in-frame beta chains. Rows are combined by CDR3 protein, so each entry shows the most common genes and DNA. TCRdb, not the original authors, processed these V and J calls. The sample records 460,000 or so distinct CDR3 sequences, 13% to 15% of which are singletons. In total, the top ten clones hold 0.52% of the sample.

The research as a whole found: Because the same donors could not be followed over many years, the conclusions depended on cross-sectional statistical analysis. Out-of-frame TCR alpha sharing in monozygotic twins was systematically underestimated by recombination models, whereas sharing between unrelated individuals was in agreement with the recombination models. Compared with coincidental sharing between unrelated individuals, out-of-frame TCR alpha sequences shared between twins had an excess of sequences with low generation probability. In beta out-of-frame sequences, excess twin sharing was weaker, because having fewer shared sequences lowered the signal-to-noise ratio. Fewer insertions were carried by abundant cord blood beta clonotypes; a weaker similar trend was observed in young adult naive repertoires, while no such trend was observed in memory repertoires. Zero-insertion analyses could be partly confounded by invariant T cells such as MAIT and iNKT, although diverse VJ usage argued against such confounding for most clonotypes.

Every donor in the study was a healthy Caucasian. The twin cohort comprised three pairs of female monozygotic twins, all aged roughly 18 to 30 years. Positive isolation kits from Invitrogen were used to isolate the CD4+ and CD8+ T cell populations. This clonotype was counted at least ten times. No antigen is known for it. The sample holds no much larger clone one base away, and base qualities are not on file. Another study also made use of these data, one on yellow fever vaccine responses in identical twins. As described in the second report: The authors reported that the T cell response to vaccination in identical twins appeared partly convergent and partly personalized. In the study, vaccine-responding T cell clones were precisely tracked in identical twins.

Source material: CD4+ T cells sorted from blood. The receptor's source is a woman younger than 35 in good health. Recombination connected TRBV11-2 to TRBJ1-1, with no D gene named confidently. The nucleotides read TGTGCCAGCAGCTTAGACGGGTTTCGAACTGAAGCTTTCTTT. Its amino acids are CASSLDGFRTEAFF. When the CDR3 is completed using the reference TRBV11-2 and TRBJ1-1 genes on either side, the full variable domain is EAGVAQSPRYKIIEKRQSVAFWCNPISGHATLYWYQQILGQGPKLLIQFQNNGVVDDSQLPKDRFSAERLKGVDSTLKIQPAKLEDSAVYLCASSLDGFRTEAFFGQGTRLTVV.